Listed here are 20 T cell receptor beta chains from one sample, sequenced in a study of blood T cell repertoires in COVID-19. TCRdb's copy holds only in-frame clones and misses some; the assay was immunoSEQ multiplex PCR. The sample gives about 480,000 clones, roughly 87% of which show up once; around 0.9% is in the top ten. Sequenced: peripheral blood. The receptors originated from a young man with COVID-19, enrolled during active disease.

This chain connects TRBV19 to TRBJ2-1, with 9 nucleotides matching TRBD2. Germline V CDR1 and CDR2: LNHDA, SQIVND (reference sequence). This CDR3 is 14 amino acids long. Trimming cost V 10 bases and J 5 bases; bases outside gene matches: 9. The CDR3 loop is CATFSGGRNNEQFF. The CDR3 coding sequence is TGTGCCACCTTCAGCGGGGGGCGAAACAATGAGCAGTTCTTC.

The CDR3: CASSDEGQGEAFF. CDR3 bases: TGTGCCAGCAGTGATGAGGGACAGGGTGAAGCTTTCTTT. This sequence joins TRBV2 and TRBJ1-1; 9 nucleotides match TRBD1. The CDR3 has 13 amino acids. V trimming: 3 bases; J trimming: 7 bases; junction bases outside the gene matches: 3. Germline CDR1 reads SNHLY; CDR2 reads FYNNEI.

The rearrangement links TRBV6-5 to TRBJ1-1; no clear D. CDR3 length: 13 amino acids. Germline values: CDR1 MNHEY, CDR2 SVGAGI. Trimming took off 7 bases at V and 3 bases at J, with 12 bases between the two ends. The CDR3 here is CASTQREDTEAFF. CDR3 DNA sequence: TGTGCCAGCACCCAGAGGGAAGACACTGAAGCTTTCTTT.

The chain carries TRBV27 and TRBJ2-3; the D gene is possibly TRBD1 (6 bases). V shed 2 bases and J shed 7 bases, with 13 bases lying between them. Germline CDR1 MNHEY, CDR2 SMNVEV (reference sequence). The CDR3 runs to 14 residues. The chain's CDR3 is CASSLDPRGNTQYF. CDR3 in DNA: TGTGCCAGCAGTTTAGATCCCAGGGGCAATACGCAGTATTTT.

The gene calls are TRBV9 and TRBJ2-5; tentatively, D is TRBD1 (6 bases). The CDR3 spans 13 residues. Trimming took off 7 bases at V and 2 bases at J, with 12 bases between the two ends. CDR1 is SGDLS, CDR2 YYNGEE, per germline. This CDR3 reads CASAKGQQETQYF. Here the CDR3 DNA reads TGTGCCAGCGCCAAAGGACAGCAAGAGACCCAGTACTTC.

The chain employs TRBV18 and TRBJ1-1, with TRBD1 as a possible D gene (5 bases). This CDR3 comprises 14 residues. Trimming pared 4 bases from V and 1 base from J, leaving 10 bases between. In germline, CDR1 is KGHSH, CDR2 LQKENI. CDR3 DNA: TGTGCCAGCTCACAACAGGTTTCGAACACTGAAGCTTTCTTT. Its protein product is CASSQQVSNTEAFF.

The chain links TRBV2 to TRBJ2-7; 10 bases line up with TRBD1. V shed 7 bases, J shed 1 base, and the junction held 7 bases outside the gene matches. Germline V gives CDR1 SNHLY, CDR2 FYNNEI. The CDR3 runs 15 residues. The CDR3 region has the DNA TGTGCCAGCACTAGACAGGGGGCGAATTCCTACGAGCAGTACTTC. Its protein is CASTRQGANSYEQYF.

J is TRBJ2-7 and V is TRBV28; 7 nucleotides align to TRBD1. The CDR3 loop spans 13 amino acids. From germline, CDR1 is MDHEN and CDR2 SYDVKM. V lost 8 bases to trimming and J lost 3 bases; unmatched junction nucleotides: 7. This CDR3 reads CASAGGNDYEQYF. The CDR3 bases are TGTGCCAGCGCAGGGGGTAACGACTACGAGCAGTACTTC.

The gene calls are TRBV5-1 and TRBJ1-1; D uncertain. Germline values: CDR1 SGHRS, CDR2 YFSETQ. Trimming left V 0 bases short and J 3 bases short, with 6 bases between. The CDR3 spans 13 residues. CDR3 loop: CASSLEEYTEAFF. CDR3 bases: TGCGCCAGCAGCTTGGAAGAGTACACTGAAGCTTTCTTT.

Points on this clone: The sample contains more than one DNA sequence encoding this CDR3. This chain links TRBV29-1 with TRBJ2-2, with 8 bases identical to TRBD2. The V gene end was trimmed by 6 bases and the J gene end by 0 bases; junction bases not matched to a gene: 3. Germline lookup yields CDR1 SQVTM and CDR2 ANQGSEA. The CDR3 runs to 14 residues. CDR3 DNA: TGCAGCGTCCTGGGACTAGCGAACACCGGGGAGCTGTTTTTT. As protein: CSVLGLANTGELFF.

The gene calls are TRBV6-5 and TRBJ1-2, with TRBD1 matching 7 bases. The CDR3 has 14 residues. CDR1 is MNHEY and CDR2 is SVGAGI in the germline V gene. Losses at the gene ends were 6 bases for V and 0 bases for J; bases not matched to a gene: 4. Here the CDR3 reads CASRRDSSNYGYTF. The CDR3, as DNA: TGTGCCAGCAGGCGGGACAGTTCTAACTATGGCTACACCTTC.

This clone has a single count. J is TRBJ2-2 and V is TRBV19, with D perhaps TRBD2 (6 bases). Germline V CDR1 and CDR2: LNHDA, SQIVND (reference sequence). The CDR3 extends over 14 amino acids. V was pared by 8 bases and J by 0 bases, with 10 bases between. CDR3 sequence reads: CASYGLTNTGELFF. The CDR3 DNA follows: TGTGCCAGTTACGGACTAACGAACACCGGGGAGCTGTTTTTT.

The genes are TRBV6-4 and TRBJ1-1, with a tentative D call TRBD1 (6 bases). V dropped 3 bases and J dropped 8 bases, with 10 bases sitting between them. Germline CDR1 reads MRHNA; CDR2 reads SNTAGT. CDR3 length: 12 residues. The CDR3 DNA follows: TGTGCCAGCAGTGAAACAGGACAGGAAGCTTTCTTT. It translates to CASSETGQEAFF.

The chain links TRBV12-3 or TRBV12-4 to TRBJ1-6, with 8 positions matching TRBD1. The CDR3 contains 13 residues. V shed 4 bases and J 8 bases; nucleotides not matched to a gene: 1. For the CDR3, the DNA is TGTGCCAGCAGTTCGGACAGGGATTCACCCCTCCACTTT. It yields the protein CASSSDRDSPLHF.

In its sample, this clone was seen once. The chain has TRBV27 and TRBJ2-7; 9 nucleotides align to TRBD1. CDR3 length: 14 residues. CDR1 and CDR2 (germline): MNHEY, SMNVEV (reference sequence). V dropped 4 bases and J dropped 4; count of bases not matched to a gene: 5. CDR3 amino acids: CASSYRGQGYEQYF. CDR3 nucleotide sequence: TGTGCCAGCAGTTACCGGGGACAGGGATACGAGCAGTACTTC.

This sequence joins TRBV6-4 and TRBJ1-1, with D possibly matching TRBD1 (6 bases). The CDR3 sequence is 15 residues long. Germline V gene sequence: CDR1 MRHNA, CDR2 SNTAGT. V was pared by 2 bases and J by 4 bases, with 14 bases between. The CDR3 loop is CASSDRGGGPTEAFF. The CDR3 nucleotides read TGTGCCAGCAGTGACCGGGGAGGGGGACCCACTGAAGCTTTCTTT.

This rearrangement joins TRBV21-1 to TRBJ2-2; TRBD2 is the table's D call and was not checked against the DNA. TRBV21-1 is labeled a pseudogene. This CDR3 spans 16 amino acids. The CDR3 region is CASTGSGRSNTGELFF. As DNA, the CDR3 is TGTGCCAGCACTGGTAGCGGGAGGTCAAACACCGGGGAGCTGTTTTTT.

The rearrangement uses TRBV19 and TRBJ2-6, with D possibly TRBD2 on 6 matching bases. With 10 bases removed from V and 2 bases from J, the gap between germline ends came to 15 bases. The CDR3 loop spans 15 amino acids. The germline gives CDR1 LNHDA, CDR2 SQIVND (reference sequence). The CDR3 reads CATSSGRTGANVLTF. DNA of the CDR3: TGTGCCACCTCCTCCGGGAGAACTGGGGCCAACGTCCTGACTTTC.

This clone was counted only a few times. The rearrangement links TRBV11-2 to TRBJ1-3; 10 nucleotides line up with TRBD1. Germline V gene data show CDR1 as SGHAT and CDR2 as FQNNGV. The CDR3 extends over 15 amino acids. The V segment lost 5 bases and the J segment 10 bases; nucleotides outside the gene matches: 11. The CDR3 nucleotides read TGTGCCAGCAGCCGAGGGACAGGGGCAAAGAGAACCATATATTTT. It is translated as CASSRGTGAKRTIYF.

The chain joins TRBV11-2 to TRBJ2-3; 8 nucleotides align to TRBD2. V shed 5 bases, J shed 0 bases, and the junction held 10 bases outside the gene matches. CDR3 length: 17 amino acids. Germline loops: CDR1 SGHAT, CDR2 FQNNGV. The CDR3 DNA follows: TGTGCCAGCAGCCCTCGGACCTCTAGCGGGAGCACAGATACGCAGTATTTT. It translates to CASSPRTSSGSTDTQYF.